Presented here are 20 T cell receptor beta chains from one specimen sequenced in a study of T cell clones after liver transplantation. Clones were read by immunoSEQ multiplex PCR, and TCRdb kept only the in-frame ones, dropping some. The sample includes nearly 55,000 clones, approximately 88% seen only once; the top ten take approximately 8.5%. The sample consisted of CD4+ T cells from blood, taken before liver transplant. These TCRs come from a human donor who received a liver transplant.

The chain recombines TRBV6-5 with TRBJ2-5; D perhaps matches TRBD1 (6 bases). This CDR3 is built from 14 residues. Germline V gives CDR1 MNHEY, CDR2 SVGAGI. V was clipped by 0 bases and J by 5 bases, with 10 bases between them. DNA for the CDR3: TGTGCCAGCAGTTACTCTCAGGGGCGGGAGACCCAGTACTTC. It translates to CASSYSQGRETQYF.

The chain couples TRBV9 to TRBJ2-2; the D gene is possibly TRBD2 (8 bases). The CDR3 spans 16 residues. Germline CDR1 reads SGDLS; CDR2 reads YYNGEE. Trimming removed 6 bases from V and 3 bases from J, with 18 bases in between. In nucleotides, the CDR3 is TGTGCCAGCACTGCGGGAGGACAGGAGTACACCGGGGAGCTGTTTTTT. It translates to CASTAGGQEYTGELFF. Variable domain in full (rest from reference TRBV9 and TRBJ2-2): DSGVTQTPKHLITATGQRVTLRCSPRSGDLSVYWYQQSLDQGLQFLIQYYNGEERAKGNILERFSAQQFPDLHSELNLSSLELGDSALYFCASTAGGQEYTGELFFGEGSRLTVL.

This sequence joins TRBV5-1 and TRBJ1-6; possibly TRBD1 for D (5 bases). The V gene lost 0 bases and the J gene lost 9 bases, with 10 bases spanning the gap. Germline values: CDR1 SGHRS, CDR2 YFSETQ. The CDR3 is 14 amino acids. For the CDR3, the DNA is TGCGCCAGCAGCTTGGAAATGGGGGGTTCACCCCTCCACTTT. Its protein product is CASSLEMGGSPLHF.

This chain joins TRBV18 and TRBJ1-1, with D possibly matching TRBD1 (6 bases). V was trimmed by 1 base and J by 1 base, leaving 10 bases between them. The germline gives CDR1 KGHSH, CDR2 LQKENI. The CDR3 covers 15 residues. CDR3 protein: CASSPLQGTNTEAFF. In nucleotides, the CDR3 is TGTGCCAGCTCACCACTTCAGGGGACGAACACTGAAGCTTTCTTT.

A single count supports this clone. CDR3 residues: CASSTDFQVNGELFF. CDR3 DNA sequence: TGTGCCAGCAGTACAGACTTCCAGGTTAACGGGGAGCTGTTTTTT. This chain links TRBV2 with TRBJ2-2; D is undetermined. The germline CDR1 and CDR2 sequences are SNHLY and FYNNEI. The CDR3 has 15 amino acids. Trimming shortened V by 5 bases and J by 7 bases, and 17 bases separated the two germline ends.

The chain employs TRBV4-2 and TRBJ1-2; 10 bases agree with TRBD1. The CDR3 contains 14 residues. Germline CDR1 is LGHNA and CDR2 is YNFKEQ. V lost 3 bases to trimming and J lost 8 bases; unmatched junction nucleotides: 6. The CDR3 reads CASSHAGQGNGYTF. Written as DNA, the CDR3 is TGTGCCAGCAGCCATGCGGGACAGGGGAACGGCTACACCTTC.

V gene TRBV2 combines with J gene TRBJ1-6; the match to TRBD1 covers 7 bases. CDR3 size: 14 residues. J gave up 6 bases and V 5 bases, and 4 bases lay outside the gene matches. Per the germline V gene, CDR1 is SNHLY and CDR2 is FYNNEI. The CDR3 spells CASSWDSINSPLHF. As DNA, the CDR3 is TGTGCCAGCAGTTGGGACAGCATTAATTCACCCCTCCACTTT.

The rearrangement joins TRBV19 to TRBJ2-5; 10 bases agree with TRBD2. This CDR3 spans 15 amino acids. Germline V gives CDR1 LNHDA, CDR2 SQIVND (reference sequence). V gave up 7 bases and J gave up 2 bases; unmatched junction bases: 7. CDR3 sequence (DNA): TGTGCCAGTACCGACCATAGCGGGGGGCAAGAGACCCAGTACTTC. Translation gives CASTDHSGGQETQYF.

The rearrangement links TRBV9 to TRBJ2-3; 7 positions match TRBD2. This CDR3 region has 15 residues. V was pared by 0 bases and J by 8 bases, with 9 bases of the junction left unmatched. Germline V lookup: CDR1 SGDLS, CDR2 YYNGEE. CDR3 residues: CASSVERGSRGTQYF. Written as DNA, the CDR3 is TGTGCCAGCAGCGTAGAGCGCGGGAGCCGGGGTACGCAGTATTTT.

The count of this clone is one. The V call is TRBV4-3, the J call TRBJ2-7; maybe TRBD2 (5 bases). Trimming stripped 1 base from V and 6 bases from J, with 7 bases between. Germline CDR1 LGHNA, CDR2 YSLEER. The CDR3 runs to 12 residues. CDR3 nucleotide sequence: TGCGCCAGCAGCCAAGTCGAGGGCGAGCAGTACTTC. Its translation is CASSQVEGEQYF.

DNA for the CDR3: TGCAGCGGGACTATCCAAGAGACCCAGTACTTC. Encoded protein: CSGTIQETQYF. J is TRBJ2-5 and V is TRBV20-1, with 7 bases lining up with TRBD2. Germline V gene lookup returns CDR1 DFQATT and CDR2 SNEGSKA (reference sequence). The CDR3 is 11 residues long.

The chain joins TRBV2 to TRBJ1-1; 10 bases agree with TRBD1. CDR1 is SNHLY, CDR2 FYNNEI, per germline. After removal of 8 bases from V and 4 bases from J, the junction contained 10 bases not matched to a gene. The CDR3 runs to 15 residues. The CDR3 loop is CASYRDRGQGTEAFF. CDR3 DNA sequence: TGTGCCAGCTATCGAGACAGGGGGCAGGGCACTGAAGCTTTCTTT. Combining the CDR3 with reference TRBV2 and TRBJ1-1 gives the whole variable domain EPEVTQTPSHQVTQMGQEVILRCVPISNHLYFYWYRQILGQKVEFLVSFYNNEISEKSEIFDDQFSVERPDGSNFTLKIRSTKLEDSAMYFCASYRDRGQGTEAFFGQGTRLTVV.

This chain joins TRBV7-3 and TRBJ2-1; 11 bases map to TRBD2. CDR1 is SGHTA and CDR2 is FQGTGA in the germline V gene. V shed 4 bases and J 7 bases; nucleotides not matched to a gene: 3. CDR3 length equals 14 residues. The CDR3 DNA reads TGTGCCAGCAGCTATAGCGGGGGGGTGAATGAGCAGTTCTTC. Protein sequence: CASSYSGGVNEQFF.

The genes are TRBV9 and TRBJ2-1, with D hard to call. V gave up 0 bases and J gave up 1 base, with 8 bases separating them. The CDR3 is made up of 15 amino acids. Per germline, CDR1 SGDLS and CDR2 YYNGEE. The CDR3 DNA follows: TGTGCCAGCAGCGTAGTTAGTGGTTCCTACAATGAGCAGTTCTTC. This translates into CASSVVSGSYNEQFF.

The genes are TRBV18 and TRBJ1-3; D remains unclear. This CDR3 has 17 amino acids. V gave up 3 bases and J gave up 2 bases, with 17 bases separating them. Germline V gene data show CDR1 as KGHSH and CDR2 as LQKENI. The CDR3 is CASSPTTPGGAGNTIYF. The CDR3 nucleotides are TGTGCCAGCTCACCTACCACTCCCGGAGGTGCTGGAAACACCATATATTTT.

The V call is TRBV9, the J call TRBJ2-1, with no clear D. Trimming stripped 0 bases from V and 7 bases from J, with 8 bases between. The CDR3 runs to 13 residues. The V gene's germline CDR1 is SGDLS and CDR2 YYNGEE. The CDR3 DNA follows: TGTGCCAGCAGCGTAGGGGCCTCTAATGAGCAGTTCTTC. This translates into CASSVGASNEQFF.

The rearrangement uses TRBV6-6 and TRBJ1-1; no clear D gene. The CDR3 sequence is 14 residues long. Germline-derived CDR1 and CDR2 are MNHNY and SVGAGI (reference sequence). Trimming stripped 3 bases from V and 1 base from J, with 9 bases between. The CDR3, as DNA: TGTGCCAGCAGTTATTGGGCGGAGAACACTGAAGCTTTCTTT. Translation gives CASSYWAENTEAFF.

The chain uses TRBV7-3 and TRBJ1-1, with D hard to call. The CDR3 length is 14 residues. The germline V and J ends were trimmed by 2 bases and 5 bases, with 12 bases remaining between them. Per germline, CDR1 SGHTA and CDR2 FQGTGA. The CDR3 DNA follows: TGTGCCAGCAGCTTAGGCCCATCCCGGACTGAAGCTTTCTTT. This gives the protein CASSLGPSRTEAFF.

This clone occurred once. This chain joins TRBV5-8 and TRBJ1-5; D gene ambiguous. Germline V gene sequence: CDR1 SGHTS, CDR2 YDEGEE. The V gene lost 2 bases and the J gene lost 7 bases, with 13 bases spanning the gap. CDR3 length: 14 amino acids. The CDR3 DNA sequence: TGTGCCAGCAGCTTATGGGCAGACGACCAGCCCCAGCATTTT. Residues: CASSLWADDQPQHF.

The chain carries TRBV19 and TRBJ1-1; possible D gene TRBD1, 5 bases. Trimming stripped 3 bases from V and 5 bases from J, with 13 bases between. The germline gives CDR1 LNHDA, CDR2 SQIVND (reference sequence). The CDR3 is made up of 14 amino acids. In DNA, the CDR3 is TGTGCCAGTAGTATTATGGGGGGAGAGACTGAAGCTTTCTTT. Translation gives CASSIMGGETEAFF.